This T cell receptor beta chain comes out of a study of OX40 agonist ivuxolimab in advanced cancers. Some clones are missing from TCRdb's copy, which holds only in-frame ones; the method was immunoSEQ multiplex PCR. Of about 68,000 clones listed, around nine tenths are singletons. The germline gives CDR1 KGHSH, CDR2 LQKENI. The CDR3 is 15 residues long. Trimming removed 2 bases at V and 5 bases at J, with 15 bases between. The clonotype originates from an adult with an advanced solid tumor such as melanoma, head and neck, liver or kidney cancer. The sequenced sample was CD4+ or CD8+ T cells sorted from blood, obtained in a trial of the OX40 agonist ivuxolimab. The J gene is TRBJ2-5, the V gene TRBV18; D is unresolved. CDR3 sequence reads: CASSPTIHRAETQYF. CDR3 in DNA: TGTGCCAGCTCACCAACAATTCACCGAGCGGAGACCCAGTACTTC. Full variable domain (outside the CDR3, taken from reference TRBV18 and TRBJ2-5): NAGVMQNPRHLVRRRGQEARLRCSPMKGHSHVYWYRQLPEEGLKFMVYLQKENIIDESGMPKERFSAEFPKEGPSILRIQQVVRGDSAAYFCASSPTIHRAETQYFGPGTRLLVL.